A selection of T cell receptor beta chains follows, all from one sample in a study of technical replicates of blood from several donors. This table comes from immunoSEQ multiplex PCR, and its TCRdb copy is limited to in-frame clones, with some not included. In the table there are 80,000 or so clones, 90% to 97% of which are singletons. Material for sequencing was T cells isolated from PBMCs. The receptor set was obtained from a human donor in good health. Each CDR3 is given with its conserved first and last residue. Each record gives: V gene, J gene, D gene, CDR3 DNA, CDR3 protein. The D gene is left open where the match is weak.

v_call: TRBV4-1
j_call: TRBJ2-1
d_call: TRBD2
cdr3_nt: TGCGCCAGCAGCCAAGAGGCGGGGACTAGCGGGAATGAGCAGTTCTTC
cdr3_aa: CASSQEAGTSGNEQFF

v_call: TRBV7-6
j_call: TRBJ1-5
d_call: .
cdr3_nt: TGTGCCAGCAGCTTATATCGGGGGATCAATCAGCCCCAGCATTTT
cdr3_aa: CASSLYRGINQPQHF

v_call: TRBV5-4
j_call: TRBJ1-2
d_call: .
cdr3_nt: TGTGCCAGCAGTTCCGCCGAGCGGGGAGGCATTATTGCTGGCTACACCTTC
cdr3_aa: CASSSAERGGIIAGYTF

v_call: TRBV7-9
j_call: TRBJ2-1
d_call: TRBD2
cdr3_nt: TGTGCCAGCAGCTTTGGGACTAGCGGACAGTACAATGAGCAGTTCTTC
cdr3_aa: CASSFGTSGQYNEQFF

v_call: TRBV4-1
j_call: TRBJ2-2
d_call: TRBD2
cdr3_nt: TGCGCCAGCAGCCAAGGAGCTAGCGGGAGTCCCACCGGGGAGCTGTTTTTT
cdr3_aa: CASSQGASGSPTGELFF

v_call: TRBV11-2
j_call: TRBJ1-1
d_call: .
cdr3_nt: TGTGCCAGCAGCTCCCGGGAGTCCGAAAGCCCTGAAGCTTTCTTT
cdr3_aa: CASSSRESESPEAFF

v_call: TRBV2
j_call: TRBJ2-2
d_call: .
cdr3_nt: TGTGCCAGCAGACGAAAGACAGGTACCGGGGAGCTGTTTTTT
cdr3_aa: CASRRKTGTGELFF

v_call: TRBV18
j_call: TRBJ1-3
d_call: TRBD1
cdr3_nt: TGTGCCAGCTCATCTTTTAACAGGGGGACTGGAAACACCATATATTTT
cdr3_aa: CASSSFNRGTGNTIYF

v_call: TRBV28
j_call: TRBJ1-2
d_call: TRBD1
cdr3_nt: TGTGCCAGCAGTCGACCGACAGGGGGCAACTATGGCTACACCTTC
cdr3_aa: CASSRPTGGNYGYTF

v_call: TRBV7-6
j_call: TRBJ2-7
d_call: .
cdr3_nt: TGTGCCAGCAGCTTACAGGTTTCCTACGAGCAGTACTTC
cdr3_aa: CASSLQVSYEQYF

v_call: TRBV14
j_call: TRBJ2-1
d_call: .
cdr3_nt: TGTGCCAGCAGGGCCCAGGGGTATTACAATGAGCAGTTCTTC
cdr3_aa: CASRAQGYYNEQFF

v_call: TRBV11-3
j_call: TRBJ2-1
d_call: TRBD2
cdr3_nt: TGTGCCAGCAGCTTAGGGACGGGGGGGACCTACAATGAGCAGTTCTTC
cdr3_aa: CASSLGTGGTYNEQFF

v_call: TRBV2
j_call: TRBJ2-4
d_call: TRBD2
cdr3_nt: TGTGCCAGCAGTGAAATGGGAGGGAGGGAAAACATTCAGTACTTC
cdr3_aa: CASSEMGGRENIQYF

v_call: TRBV4-2
j_call: TRBJ1-6
d_call: .
cdr3_nt: TGTGCCAGCAGCCAAGGGGCAGGGTGGAACTCACCCCTCCACTTT
cdr3_aa: CASSQGAGWNSPLHF

v_call: TRBV28
j_call: TRBJ2-7
d_call: .
cdr3_nt: TGTGCCAGCACCTCGTCCCGGGGCGAGCAGTACTTC
cdr3_aa: CASTSSRGEQYF

v_call: TRBV29-1
j_call: TRBJ2-1
d_call: .
cdr3_nt: TGCAGCGTTGCCGGGAGACTCTATTACAATGAGCAGTTCTTC
cdr3_aa: CSVAGRLYYNEQFF

v_call: TRBV11-1
j_call: TRBJ2-5
d_call: TRBD2
cdr3_nt: TGTGCCAGCAGCTTAAGGACTAGCGGAGAGACCCAGTACTTC
cdr3_aa: CASSLRTSGETQYF